This T cell receptor (beta chain) was retrieved from a study of T cells after yellow fever vaccination. A single record per CDR3 protein comes from TCRdb applying MiXCR to the 5' RACE reads. The table records 250,000 to 400,000 distinct CDR3 sequences, 3.5% to 4.5% of them present only once. This clonotype was counted many times. Trimming shortened V by 11 bases and J by 5 bases, and 21 bases separated the two germline ends. CDR3 length: 14 amino acids. Germline loops: CDR1 MDHEN, CDR2 SYDVKM. The sequenced sample was PBMCs, obtained 15 days after the yellow fever booster vaccination. The chain uses TRBV28 and TRBJ2-5, with D perhaps TRBD1 or TRBD2 (6 bases each). This clonotype was sampled from a young man who received the YFV17D yellow fever vaccine. The CDR3 here is CAPPLWGAQETQYF. The DNA of the CDR3 is TGTGCCCCCCCTCTCTGGGGGGCCCAGGAGACCCAGTACTTC.